The sequence of this TCR beta chain was determined in a study of human T cells and chemical hapten exposure. Study results and caveats: The study found that DPC sensitization did not change TCRs above 1 in 1000 frequency.

A single record per CDR3 protein comes from TCRdb applying MiXCR to the RACE reads. The sample holds over 35,000 distinct CDR3 sequences, approximately 4% seen once. This clonotype has just a few counts. Its specificity is unknown. Trimming stripped 0 bases from V and 1 base from J, with 12 bases between. Germline lookup yields CDR1 LGHDT and CDR2 YNNKEL (reference sequence). The CDR3 sequence is 16 residues long. Time point reported: healthy volunteer bleed at 6 weeks. Total RNA was isolated from whole blood that had not been fractionated. The sequence came from a human donor in good health. Some clones in this sample may be carry-over from other donors' samples. V usage is TRBV3-1 and J usage is TRBJ1-1; tentative D call: TRBD1 (6 bases). The sequenced material came from whole blood. The chain's CDR3 is CASSQEGGRTNTEAFF. CDR3 coding DNA: TGTGCCAGCAGCCAAGAAGGGGGGCGGACGAACACTGAAGCTTTCTTT.